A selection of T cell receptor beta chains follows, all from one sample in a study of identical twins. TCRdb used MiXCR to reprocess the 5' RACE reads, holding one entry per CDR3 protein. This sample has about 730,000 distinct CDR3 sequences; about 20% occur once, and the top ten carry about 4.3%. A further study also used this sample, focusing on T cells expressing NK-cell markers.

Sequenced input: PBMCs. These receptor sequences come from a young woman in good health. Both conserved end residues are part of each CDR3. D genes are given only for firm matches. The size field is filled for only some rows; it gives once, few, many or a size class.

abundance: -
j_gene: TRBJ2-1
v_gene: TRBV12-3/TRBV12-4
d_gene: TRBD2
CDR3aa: CASSRTRMYNEQFF
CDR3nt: TGTGCCAGCAGTAGGACTAGAATGTACAATGAGCAGTTCTTC

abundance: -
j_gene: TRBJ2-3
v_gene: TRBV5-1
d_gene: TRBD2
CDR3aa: CASSFGGVTLVSQYF
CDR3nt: TGCGCCAGCAGCTTTGGGGGGGTCACCCTAGTGTCGCAGTATTTT

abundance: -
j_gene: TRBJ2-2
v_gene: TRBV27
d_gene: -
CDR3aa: CASSLYAFGLGGELFF
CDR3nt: TGTGCCAGCAGTTTATACGCGTTTGGGTTAGGCGGGGAGCTGTTTTTT

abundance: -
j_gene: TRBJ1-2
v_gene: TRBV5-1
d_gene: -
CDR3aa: CASSPGVVVYGYTF
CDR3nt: TGCGCCAGCAGCCCCGGAGTAGTCGTGTATGGCTACACCTTC

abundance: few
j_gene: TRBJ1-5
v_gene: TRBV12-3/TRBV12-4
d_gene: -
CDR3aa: CASTNSNQPQHF
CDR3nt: TGTGCCAGCACGAACAGCAATCAGCCCCAGCATTTT

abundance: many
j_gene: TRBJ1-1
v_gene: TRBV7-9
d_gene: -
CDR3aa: CASSPRAGANTEAFF
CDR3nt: TGTGCCAGCAGCCCTAGGGCAGGGGCAAACACTGAAGCTTTCTTT

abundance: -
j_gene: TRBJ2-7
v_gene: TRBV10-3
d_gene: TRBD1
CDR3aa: CAISRGTGSNEQYF
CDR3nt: TGTGCCATCAGTCGCGGGACAGGGAGTAACGAGCAGTACTTC

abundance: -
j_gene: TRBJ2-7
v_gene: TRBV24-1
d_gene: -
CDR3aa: CATSEGREQYF
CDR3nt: TGTGCCACCAGTGAAGGGCGGGAGCAGTACTTC

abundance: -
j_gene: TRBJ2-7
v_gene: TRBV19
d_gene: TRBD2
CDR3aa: CASSMISSGNPEQYF
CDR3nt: TGTGCCAGTAGTATGATATCTAGCGGGAACCCCGAGCAGTACTTC

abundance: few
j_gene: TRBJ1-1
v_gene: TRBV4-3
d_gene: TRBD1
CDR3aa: CASSLGQGPTEAFF
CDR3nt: TGCGCCAGCAGCCTCGGACAGGGGCCCACTGAAGCTTTCTTT

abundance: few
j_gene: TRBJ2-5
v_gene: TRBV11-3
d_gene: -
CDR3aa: CASSFYPGAQETQYF
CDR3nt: TGTGCCAGCAGCTTCTACCCGGGTGCGCAAGAGACCCAGTACTTC

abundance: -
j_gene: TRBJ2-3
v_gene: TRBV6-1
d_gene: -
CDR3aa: CASSLTTSDTQYF
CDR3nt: TGTGCCAGCAGCCTGACGACTTCAGATACGCAGTATTTT

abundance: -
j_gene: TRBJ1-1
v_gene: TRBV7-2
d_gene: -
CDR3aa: CASSLAGYFEAFF
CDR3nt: TGTGCCAGCAGCTTAGCAGGGTATTTTGAGGCTTTCTTT

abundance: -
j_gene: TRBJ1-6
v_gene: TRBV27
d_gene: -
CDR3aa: CASSLPGNSPLHF
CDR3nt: TGTGCCAGCAGTCTCCCCGGAAATTCACCCCTCCACTTT

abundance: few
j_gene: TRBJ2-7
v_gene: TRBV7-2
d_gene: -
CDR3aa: CASSLGGAEAKQYF
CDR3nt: TGTGCCAGCAGCTTAGGCGGGGCAGAGGCTAAGCAGTACTTC

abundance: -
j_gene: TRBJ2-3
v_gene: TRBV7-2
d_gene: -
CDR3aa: CASNLALRDTQYF
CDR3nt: TGTGCCAGCAATTTGGCTCTCCGGGATACGCAGTATTTT

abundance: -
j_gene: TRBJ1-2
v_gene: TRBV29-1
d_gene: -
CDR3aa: CSVTQGNDGYTF
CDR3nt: TGCAGCGTTACCCAGGGGAACGATGGCTACACCTTC

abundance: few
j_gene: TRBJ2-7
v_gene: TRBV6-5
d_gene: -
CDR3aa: CASSYFPYEQYF
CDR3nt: TGTGCCAGCAGTTACTTCCCCTACGAGCAGTACTTC

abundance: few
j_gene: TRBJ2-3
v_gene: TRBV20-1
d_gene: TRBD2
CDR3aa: CSARARGGDTQYF
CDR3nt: TGCAGTGCTAGAGCCCGCGGGGGGGATACGCAGTATTTT

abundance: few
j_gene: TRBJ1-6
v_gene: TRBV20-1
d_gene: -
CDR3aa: CSARLDSNNSPLHF
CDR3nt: TGCAGTGCTAGACTCGACAGCAATAATTCACCCCTCCACTTT

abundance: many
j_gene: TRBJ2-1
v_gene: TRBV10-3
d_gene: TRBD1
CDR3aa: CAISGQDTYNEQFF
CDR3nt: TGTGCCATCAGCGGACAGGATACCTACAATGAGCAGTTCTTC

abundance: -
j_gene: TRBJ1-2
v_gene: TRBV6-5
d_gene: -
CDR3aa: CASSYGSTNYGYTF
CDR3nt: TGTGCCAGCAGTTACGGCTCAACTAACTATGGCTACACCTTC

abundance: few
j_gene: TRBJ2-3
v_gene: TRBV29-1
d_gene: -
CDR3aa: CSVEDNTDTQYF
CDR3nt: TGCAGCGTTGAGGATAACACAGATACGCAGTATTTT

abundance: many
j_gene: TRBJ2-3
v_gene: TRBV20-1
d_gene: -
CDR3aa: CSARGLDGLITDTQYF
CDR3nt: TGCAGTGCTAGAGGCTTGGACGGGCTCATCACAGATACGCAGTATTTT

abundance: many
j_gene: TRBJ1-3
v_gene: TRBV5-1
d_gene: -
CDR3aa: CASSYQGSSGNTIYF
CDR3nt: TGCGCCAGCAGCTACCAGGGGTCGTCTGGAAACACCATATATTTT

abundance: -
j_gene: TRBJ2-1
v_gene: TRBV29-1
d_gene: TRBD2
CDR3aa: CSVTSGRLLENEQFF
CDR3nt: TGCAGCGTGACTAGCGGGAGGTTATTAGAAAATGAGCAGTTCTTC

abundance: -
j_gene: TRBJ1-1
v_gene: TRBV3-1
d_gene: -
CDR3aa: CASSHFTEAFF
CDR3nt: TGTGCCAGCAGCCACTTCACTGAAGCTTTCTTT

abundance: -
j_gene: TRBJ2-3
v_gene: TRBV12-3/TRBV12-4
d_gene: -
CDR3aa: CASRTGTLLADTQYF
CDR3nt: TGTGCCAGCAGGACGGGGACATTGTTAGCAGATACGCAGTATTTT

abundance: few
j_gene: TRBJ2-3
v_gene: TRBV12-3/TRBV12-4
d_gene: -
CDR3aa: CASSSMGGGDYTDTQYF
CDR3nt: TGTGCCAGCAGCTCGATGGGGGGGGGCGACTACACAGATACGCAGTATTTT

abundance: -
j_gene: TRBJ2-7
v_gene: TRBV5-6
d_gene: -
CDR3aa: CASSLGAQNEQYF
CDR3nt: TGTGCCAGCAGCTTGGGTGCACAGAACGAGCAGTACTTC

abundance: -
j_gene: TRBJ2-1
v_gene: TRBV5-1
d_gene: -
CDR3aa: CASSLDHSSYNEQFF
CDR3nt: TGCGCCAGCAGCTTGGACCACAGCTCCTACAATGAGCAGTTCTTC

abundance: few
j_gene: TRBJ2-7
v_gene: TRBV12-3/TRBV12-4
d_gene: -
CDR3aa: CASSPTRLKQYF
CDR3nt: TGTGCCAGCAGTCCGACTCGACTAAAGCAGTACTTC

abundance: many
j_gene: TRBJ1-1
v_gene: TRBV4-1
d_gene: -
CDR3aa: CASSQDAGITEAFF
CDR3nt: TGCGCCAGCAGCCAAGATGCCGGGATCACTGAAGCTTTCTTT

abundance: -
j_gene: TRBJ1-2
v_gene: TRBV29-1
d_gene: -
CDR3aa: CSVGTEGSFTYGYTF
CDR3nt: TGCAGCGTGGGGACGGAGGGTTCTTTCACCTATGGCTACACCTTC

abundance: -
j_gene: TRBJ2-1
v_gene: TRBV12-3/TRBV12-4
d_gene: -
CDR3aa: CASSFEGARGNEQFF
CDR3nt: TGTGCCAGCAGTTTTGAGGGGGCGCGGGGGAATGAGCAGTTCTTC

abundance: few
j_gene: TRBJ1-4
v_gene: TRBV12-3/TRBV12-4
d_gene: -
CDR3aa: CASSLGGASEKLFF
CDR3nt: TGTGCCAGCAGCCTAGGGGGAGCTAGTGAAAAACTGTTTTTT

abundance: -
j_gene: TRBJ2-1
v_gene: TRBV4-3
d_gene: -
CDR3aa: CASSPQRGNEQFF
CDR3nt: TGCGCCAGCAGCCCGCAGCGCGGCAATGAGCAGTTCTTC

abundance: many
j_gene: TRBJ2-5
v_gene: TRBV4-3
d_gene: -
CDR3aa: CASSQVEGVRETQYF
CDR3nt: TGCGCCAGCAGCCAAGTGGAGGGTGTTCGAGAGACCCAGTACTTC

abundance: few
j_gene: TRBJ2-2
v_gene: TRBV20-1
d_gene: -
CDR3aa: CIAQGLRTGELFF
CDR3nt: TGCATTGCACAGGGTTTAAGAACCGGGGAGCTGTTTTTT

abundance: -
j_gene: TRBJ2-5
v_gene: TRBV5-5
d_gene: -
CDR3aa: CASSSSVEETQYF
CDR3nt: TGTGCCAGCAGCTCATCGGTAGAAGAGACCCAGTACTTC

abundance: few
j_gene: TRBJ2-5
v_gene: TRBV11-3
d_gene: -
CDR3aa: CASSFGYGLGLAQYF
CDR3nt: TGTGCCAGCAGCTTTGGATACGGGCTTGGGTTGGCCCAGTACTTC

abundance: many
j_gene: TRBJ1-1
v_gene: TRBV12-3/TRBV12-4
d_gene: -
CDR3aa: CASSTNGGTEAFF
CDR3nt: TGTGCCAGCAGTACTAACGGAGGGACTGAAGCTTTCTTT

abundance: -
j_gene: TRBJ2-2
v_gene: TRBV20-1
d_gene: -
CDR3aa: CSAPRAQGAGELFF
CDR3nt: TGCAGTGCTCCCCGGGCCCAGGGCGCCGGGGAGCTGTTTTTT

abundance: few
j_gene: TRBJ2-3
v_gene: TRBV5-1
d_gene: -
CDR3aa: CASQAAGGTQYF
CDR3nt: TGCGCCAGCCAAGCGGCAGGCGGTACGCAGTATTTT

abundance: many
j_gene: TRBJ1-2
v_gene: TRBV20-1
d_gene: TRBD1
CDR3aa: CSAGPPGQGFGYTF
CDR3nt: TGCAGTGCTGGCCCCCCGGGACAGGGGTTTGGCTACACCTTC

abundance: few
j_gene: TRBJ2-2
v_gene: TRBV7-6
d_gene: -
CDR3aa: CASSLGQVYGELFF
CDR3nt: TGTGCCAGCAGCTTAGGACAGGTTTACGGGGAGCTGTTTTTT

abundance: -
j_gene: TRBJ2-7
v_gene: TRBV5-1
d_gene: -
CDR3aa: CASSLRPDGSSYEQYF
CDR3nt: TGCGCCAGCAGCCTACGGCCGGACGGAAGCTCCTACGAGCAGTACTTC